This TCR beta chain was observed in a study of cytomegalovirus exposure and HLA in healthy donors. Amplification used 60 Vbeta primers and 13 Jbeta primers. Measured with immunoSEQ multiplex PCR; TCRdb has only the in-frame clones, and not every one. The sample carries some 63,000 clones, around 83% recorded once. The CDR3 contains 16 residues. V lost 3 bases and J lost 5; bases outside the gene matches: 8. Per germline, CDR1 SGHNT and CDR2 YYREEE (reference sequence). This clonotype was sampled from a human donor in good health. The chain joins TRBV5-4 to TRBJ2-5; 12 nucleotides align to TRBD1. The material sequenced was PBMCs. This chain's CDR3 is CASSSPGQGARETQYF. DNA of the CDR3: TGTGCCAGCAGCTCTCCGGGACAGGGGGCGCGGGAGACCCAGTACTTC. Based on the CDR3 plus reference TRBV5-4 and TRBJ2-5, the full variable domain is ETGVTQSPTHLIKTRGQQVTLRCSSQSGHNTVSWYQQALGQGPQFIFQYYREEENGRGNFPPRFSGLQFPNYSSELNVNALELDDSALYLCASSSPGQGARETQYFGPGTRLLVL.